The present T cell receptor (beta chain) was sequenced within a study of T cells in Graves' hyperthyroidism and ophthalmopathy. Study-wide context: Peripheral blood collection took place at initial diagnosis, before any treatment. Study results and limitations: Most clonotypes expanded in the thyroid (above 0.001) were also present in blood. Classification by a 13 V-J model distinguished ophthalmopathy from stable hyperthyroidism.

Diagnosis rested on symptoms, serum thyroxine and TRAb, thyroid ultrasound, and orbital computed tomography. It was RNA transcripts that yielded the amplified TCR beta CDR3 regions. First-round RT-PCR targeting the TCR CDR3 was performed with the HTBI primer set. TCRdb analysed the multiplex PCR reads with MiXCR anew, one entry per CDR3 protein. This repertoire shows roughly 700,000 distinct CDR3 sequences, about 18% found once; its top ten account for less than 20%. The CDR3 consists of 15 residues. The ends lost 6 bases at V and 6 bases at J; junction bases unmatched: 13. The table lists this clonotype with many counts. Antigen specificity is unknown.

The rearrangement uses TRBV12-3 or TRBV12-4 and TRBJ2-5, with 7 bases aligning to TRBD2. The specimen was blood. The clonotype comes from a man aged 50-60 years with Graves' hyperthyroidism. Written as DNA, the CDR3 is TGTGCCAGCAGCCTTCCATCAGGGAGGGTAAAGACCCAGTACTTC. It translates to CASSLPSGRVKTQYF.